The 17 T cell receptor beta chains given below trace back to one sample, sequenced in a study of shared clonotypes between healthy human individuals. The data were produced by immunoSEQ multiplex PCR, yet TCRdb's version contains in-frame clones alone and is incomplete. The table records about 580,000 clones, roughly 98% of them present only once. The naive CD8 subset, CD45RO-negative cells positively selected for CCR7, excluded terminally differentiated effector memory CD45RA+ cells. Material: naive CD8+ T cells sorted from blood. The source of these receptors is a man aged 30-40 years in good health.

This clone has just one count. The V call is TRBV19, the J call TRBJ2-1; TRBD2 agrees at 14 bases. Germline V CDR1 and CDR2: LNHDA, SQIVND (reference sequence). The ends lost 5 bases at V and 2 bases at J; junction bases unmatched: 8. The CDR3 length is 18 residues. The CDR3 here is CASSAGTSGSSTYNEQFF. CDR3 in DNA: TGTGCCAGTAGTGCCGGGACTAGCGGGAGTAGTACCTACAATGAGCAGTTCTTC.

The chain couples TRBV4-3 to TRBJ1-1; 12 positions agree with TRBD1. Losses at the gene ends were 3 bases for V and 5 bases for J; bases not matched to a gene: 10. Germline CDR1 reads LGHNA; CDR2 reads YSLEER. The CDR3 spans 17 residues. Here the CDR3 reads CASSQALPGQGATEAFF. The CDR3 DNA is TGCGCCAGCAGCCAGGCACTTCCGGGACAGGGGGCTACTGAAGCTTTCTTT.

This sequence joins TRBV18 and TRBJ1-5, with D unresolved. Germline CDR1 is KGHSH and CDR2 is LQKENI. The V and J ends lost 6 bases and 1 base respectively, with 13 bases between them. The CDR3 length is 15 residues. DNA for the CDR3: TGTGCCAGCTCGGCAGGACGGCCGAGCAATCAGCCCCAGCATTTT. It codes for CASSAGRPSNQPQHF.

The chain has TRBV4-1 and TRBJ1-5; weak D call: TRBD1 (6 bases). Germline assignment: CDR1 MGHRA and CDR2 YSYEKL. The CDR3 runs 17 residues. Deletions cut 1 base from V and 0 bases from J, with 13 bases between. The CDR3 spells CASSQVSGVNSNQPQHF. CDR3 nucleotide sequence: TGCGCCAGCAGCCAAGTTTCAGGGGTAAATAGCAATCAGCCCCAGCATTTT.

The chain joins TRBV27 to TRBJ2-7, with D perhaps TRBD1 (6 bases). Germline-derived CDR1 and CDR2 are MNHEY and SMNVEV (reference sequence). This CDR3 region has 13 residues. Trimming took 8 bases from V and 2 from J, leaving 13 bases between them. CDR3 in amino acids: CASRLGAPYEQYF. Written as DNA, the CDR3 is TGTGCCAGCCGTCTGGGGGCCCCCTACGAGCAGTACTTC.

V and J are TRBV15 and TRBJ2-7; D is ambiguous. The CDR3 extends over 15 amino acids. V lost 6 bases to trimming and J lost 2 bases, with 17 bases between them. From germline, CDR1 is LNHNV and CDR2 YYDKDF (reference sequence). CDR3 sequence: CATSSFSLNAYEQYF. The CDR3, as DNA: TGTGCCACCAGTTCTTTTAGCCTTAATGCCTACGAGCAGTACTTC.

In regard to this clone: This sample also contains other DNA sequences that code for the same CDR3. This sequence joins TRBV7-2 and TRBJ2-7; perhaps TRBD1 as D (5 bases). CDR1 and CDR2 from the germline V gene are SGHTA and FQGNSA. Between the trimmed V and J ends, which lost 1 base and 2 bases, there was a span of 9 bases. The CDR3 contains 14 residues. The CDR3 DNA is TGTGCCAGCAGCTTAGGTACAGGTGCCTACGAGCAGTACTTC. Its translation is CASSLGTGAYEQYF.

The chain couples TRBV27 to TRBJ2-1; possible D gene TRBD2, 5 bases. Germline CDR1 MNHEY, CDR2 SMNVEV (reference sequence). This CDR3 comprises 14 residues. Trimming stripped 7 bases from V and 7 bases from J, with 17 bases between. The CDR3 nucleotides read TGTGCCAGCAATTCTATCGGGAAGGAGAATGAGCAGTTCTTC. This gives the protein CASNSIGKENEQFF.

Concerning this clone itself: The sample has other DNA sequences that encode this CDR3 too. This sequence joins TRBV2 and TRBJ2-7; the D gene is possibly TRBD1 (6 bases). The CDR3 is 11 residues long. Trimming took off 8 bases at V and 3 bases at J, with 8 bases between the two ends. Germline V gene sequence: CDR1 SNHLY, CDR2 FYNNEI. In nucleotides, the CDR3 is TGTGCCAGCCGGGACAACTACGAGCAGTACTTC. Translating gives CASRDNYEQYF.

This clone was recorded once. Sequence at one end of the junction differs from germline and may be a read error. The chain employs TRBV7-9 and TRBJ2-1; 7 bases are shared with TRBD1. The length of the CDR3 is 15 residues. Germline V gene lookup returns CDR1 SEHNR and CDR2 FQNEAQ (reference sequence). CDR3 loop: CASSLAGTAYNEQFF. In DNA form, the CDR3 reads TGTGCCAGCAGCTTAGCCGGGACAGCCTATAATGAGCAGTTCTTC.

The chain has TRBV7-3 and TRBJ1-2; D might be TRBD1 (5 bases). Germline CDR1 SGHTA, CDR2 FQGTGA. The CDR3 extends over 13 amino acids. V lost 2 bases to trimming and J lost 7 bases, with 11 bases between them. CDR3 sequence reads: CASSLGGGLGYTF. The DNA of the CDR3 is TGTGCCAGCAGCTTAGGGGGAGGGCTTGGCTACACCTTC.

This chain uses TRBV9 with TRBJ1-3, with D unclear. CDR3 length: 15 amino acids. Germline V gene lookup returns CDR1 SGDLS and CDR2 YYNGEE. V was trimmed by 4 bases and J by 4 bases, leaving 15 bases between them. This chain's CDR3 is CASSPTRLQGNTIYF. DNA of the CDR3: TGTGCCAGCAGCCCAACCCGGCTGCAAGGAAACACCATATATTTT.

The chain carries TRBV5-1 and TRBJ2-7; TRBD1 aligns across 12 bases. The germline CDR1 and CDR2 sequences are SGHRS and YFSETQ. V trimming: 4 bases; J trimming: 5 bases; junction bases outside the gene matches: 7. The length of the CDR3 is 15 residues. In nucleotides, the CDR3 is TGCGCCAGCAGCCCGTGGGGACAGGGGGCCGACGAGCAGTACTTC. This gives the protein CASSPWGQGADEQYF.

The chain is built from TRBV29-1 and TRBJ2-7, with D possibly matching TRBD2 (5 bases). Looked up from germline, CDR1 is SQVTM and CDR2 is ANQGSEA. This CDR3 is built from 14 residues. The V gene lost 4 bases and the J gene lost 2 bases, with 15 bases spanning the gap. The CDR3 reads CSVVAASGPYEQYF. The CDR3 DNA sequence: TGCAGCGTTGTAGCCGCGAGCGGCCCCTACGAGCAGTACTTC.

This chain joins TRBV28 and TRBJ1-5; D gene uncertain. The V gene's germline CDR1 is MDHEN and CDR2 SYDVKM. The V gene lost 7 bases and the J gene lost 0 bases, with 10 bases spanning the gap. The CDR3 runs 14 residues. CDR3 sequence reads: CASTPIHSNQPQHF. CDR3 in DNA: TGTGCCAGCACCCCGATTCATAGCAATCAGCCCCAGCATTTT.

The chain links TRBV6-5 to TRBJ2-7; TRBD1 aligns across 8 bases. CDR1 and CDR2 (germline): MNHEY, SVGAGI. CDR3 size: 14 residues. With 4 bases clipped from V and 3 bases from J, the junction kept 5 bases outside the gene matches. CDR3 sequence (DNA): TGTGCCAGCAGTTGGGACAGGCATTACTACGAGCAGTACTTC. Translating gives CASSWDRHYYEQYF.

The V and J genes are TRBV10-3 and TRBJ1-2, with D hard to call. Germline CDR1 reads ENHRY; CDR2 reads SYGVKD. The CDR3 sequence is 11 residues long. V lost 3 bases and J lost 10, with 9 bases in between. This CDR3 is CAISENVDYTF. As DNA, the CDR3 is TGTGCCATCAGTGAAAATGTCGACTACACCTTC.